The rows below give T cell receptor beta chains drawn from one sample of a study of tumor and adjacent non-tumor tissue in lung cancer. MiXCR, run by TCRdb on the multiplex PCR reads, gives a single entry per CDR3 protein. The sample gives approximately 120,000 distinct CDR3 sequences, about 66% of which show up once; around 13% is in the top ten. The material sequenced was lung tumor tissue. These receptors were obtained from a man aged 25 to 45 with non-small cell lung cancer. The CDR3 runs from the conserved cysteine through the conserved F or W. Fields, in order: J gene, CDR3 length, V gene, clone size, D gene, CDR3 DNA, CDR3 protein. A D gene is named only where the DNA matches it firmly. A clone size is listed for some rows: how often the clone was seen (once, few, many), or a class if it is expanded.

J gene: TRBJ2-1
CDR3 length: 17
V gene: TRBV6-6
clone size: .
D gene: .
CDR3 DNA: TGTGCCAGCAGTTACTTCCCCTCTACGTTCGCCTACAATGAGCAGTTCTTC
CDR3 protein: CASSYFPSTFAYNEQFF

J gene: TRBJ2-1
CDR3 length: 18
V gene: TRBV20-1
clone size: .
D gene: TRBD2
CDR3 DNA: TGCAGTGCCTGCCCCGGACTAGCGGGAGGTACGCGCTACAATGAGCAGTTCTTC
CDR3 protein: CSACPGLAGGTRYNEQFF

J gene: TRBJ2-3
CDR3 length: 17
V gene: TRBV11-3
clone size: .
D gene: .
CDR3 DNA: TGTGCCAGCAGCTTAGATCCAGCGATAACTAGCACAGATACACATTATTTT
CDR3 protein: CASSLDPAITSTDTHYF

J gene: TRBJ2-6
CDR3 length: 15
V gene: TRBV12-3/TRBV12-4
clone size: .
D gene: .
CDR3 DNA: TGTGCCAGCAGTTTAGGGGCCAGAGGGGCAAACGTCCTGACTTTC
CDR3 protein: CASSLGARGANVLTF

J gene: TRBJ2-5
CDR3 length: 15
V gene: TRBV12-3/TRBV12-4
clone size: .
D gene: TRBD2
CDR3 DNA: TGTGCCAGTAGCTCACAGCGGGGGGGTGACGAGATCCAGTACTTC
CDR3 protein: CASSSQRGGDEIQYF

J gene: TRBJ2-5
CDR3 length: 12
V gene: TRBV7-2
clone size: many
D gene: .
CDR3 DNA: TGTGCCAGCAGCTCGGGTAGAGAGACCCAGTACTTC
CDR3 protein: CASSSGRETQYF

J gene: TRBJ1-6
CDR3 length: 13
V gene: TRBV7-9
clone size: .
D gene: .
CDR3 DNA: TGTGCCAGCACACAGGCGCATAATTCACCCCTCCACTTT
CDR3 protein: CASTQAHNSPLHF

J gene: TRBJ1-1
CDR3 length: 15
V gene: TRBV10-3
clone size: few
D gene: TRBD1
CDR3 DNA: TGTGCCATCAGTGAGGAGAGACAGGGGGACACTGAAGCTTTCTTT
CDR3 protein: CAISEERQGDTEAFF

J gene: TRBJ2-7
CDR3 length: 14
V gene: TRBV6-2/TRBV6-3
clone size: .
D gene: .
CDR3 DNA: TGTGCCAGCAGTTACGGAACCGCGTCTTACGAGCAGTACTTC
CDR3 protein: CASSYGTASYEQYF

J gene: TRBJ2-5
CDR3 length: 15
V gene: TRBV4-1
clone size: once
D gene: .
CDR3 DNA: TGCGCCAGCAGCCAAGACGCCCTCCACCAAGAGACCCAGTACTTC
CDR3 protein: CASSQDALHQETQYF

J gene: TRBJ2-7
CDR3 length: 14
V gene: TRBV29-1
clone size: many
D gene: .
CDR3 DNA: TGCAGCGTAGACGCAGGGGACCATACCTACGAGCAGTACTTC
CDR3 protein: CSVDAGDHTYEQYF

J gene: TRBJ2-3
CDR3 length: 13
V gene: TRBV6-1
clone size: many
D gene: .
CDR3 DNA: TGTGCCAGCAGTGAAGCACGAACAGATACGCAGTATTTT
CDR3 protein: CASSEARTDTQYF

J gene: TRBJ2-3
CDR3 length: 14
V gene: TRBV14
clone size: .
D gene: .
CDR3 DNA: TGTGCCAGCAGCTGGGGGACTTGGGCAGATAAGCAGTATTTT
CDR3 protein: CASSWGTWADKQYF

J gene: TRBJ2-3
CDR3 length: 15
V gene: TRBV13
clone size: .
D gene: TRBD1
CDR3 DNA: TGTGCCAGCAGCACCCGACAGGGGGGCACAGATACGCAGTATTTT
CDR3 protein: CASSTRQGGTDTQYF

J gene: TRBJ2-3
CDR3 length: 15
V gene: TRBV20-1
clone size: .
D gene: TRBD2
CDR3 DNA: TGCTGTGCTAGAGAGAGTGTGGGACTAGCAAGTACGCAGTATTTT
CDR3 protein: CCARESVGLASTQYF

J gene: TRBJ2-2
CDR3 length: 14
V gene: TRBV20-1
clone size: few
D gene: .
CDR3 DNA: TGCAGTGCTAGGGCCCGGACGAACACCGGGGAGCTGTTTTTT
CDR3 protein: CSARARTNTGELFF

J gene: TRBJ1-1
CDR3 length: 12
V gene: TRBV28
clone size: .
D gene: .
CDR3 DNA: TGTGCCAGCAGATCCCAGGGAATTGAAGCTTTCTTT
CDR3 protein: CASRSQGIEAFF

J gene: TRBJ1-5
CDR3 length: 15
V gene: TRBV11-2
clone size: .
D gene: .
CDR3 DNA: TGTGCCAGCAGCCAGGGGCTGTTCGGCAATCAGCCCCAGGAATTT
CDR3 protein: CASSQGLFGNQPQEF

J gene: TRBJ1-1
CDR3 length: 11
V gene: TRBV29-1
clone size: .
D gene: .
CDR3 DNA: TGCATCGTTCCAGGGTCCACTGAAGCTTTCTTT
CDR3 protein: CIVPGSTEAFF

J gene: TRBJ2-2
CDR3 length: 16
V gene: TRBV13
clone size: .
D gene: TRBD1
CDR3 DNA: TGTGCCAGCAGCCCCCCCCAACAGGGGATTGTCGGGGAGCTGTTTTTT
CDR3 protein: CASSPPQQGIVGELFF

J gene: TRBJ1-2
CDR3 length: 14
V gene: TRBV27
clone size: .
D gene: .
CDR3 DNA: TGTGCCAGCAGTACGTCCGGGACTCAGTATGGCTACACCTTC
CDR3 protein: CASSTSGTQYGYTF

J gene: TRBJ2-7
CDR3 length: 14
V gene: TRBV11-2
clone size: many
D gene: .
CDR3 DNA: TGTGCCAGCAGCTTGGGTAGGGGCGGCTGGGAGCAGTACTTC
CDR3 protein: CASSLGRGGWEQYF

J gene: TRBJ2-7
CDR3 length: 13
V gene: TRBV7-2
clone size: .
D gene: .
CDR3 DNA: TGTGCCAGCAGCTTAGGCACGTACTACGAGCAGTACTTC
CDR3 protein: CASSLGTYYEQYF

J gene: TRBJ1-1
CDR3 length: 14
V gene: TRBV12-3/TRBV12-4
clone size: .
D gene: .
CDR3 DNA: TGTGCCAGCAGTTTAGACAGGGTTAGATCTGAAGCTCTCTTT
CDR3 protein: CASSLDRVRSEALF

J gene: TRBJ2-3
CDR3 length: 14
V gene: TRBV5-1
clone size: few
D gene: .
CDR3 DNA: TGCGCCAGCCAAAAGTCGGGGAGTGGGGATACGCAGTATTTT
CDR3 protein: CASQKSGSGDTQYF

J gene: TRBJ1-5
CDR3 length: 14
V gene: TRBV12-3/TRBV12-4
clone size: many
D gene: .
CDR3 DNA: TGTGCCAGCAGCCGCGGCGTCAGCAATCAGCCCCAGCATTTT
CDR3 protein: CASSRGVSNQPQHF

J gene: TRBJ2-2
CDR3 length: 14
V gene: TRBV29-1
clone size: .
D gene: TRBD1
CDR3 DNA: TGCAGTGGAGAGACAGGGACGAACACCGGGGAGCTGTTGTTT
CDR3 protein: CSGETGTNTGELLF

J gene: TRBJ2-2
CDR3 length: 17
V gene: TRBV11-3
clone size: many
D gene: .
CDR3 DNA: TGTGCCAGCAGCTTAGTACCCGGGACACAGAACACCGGGGAGCTGTTTTTT
CDR3 protein: CASSLVPGTQNTGELFF

J gene: TRBJ2-1
CDR3 length: 14
V gene: TRBV20-1
clone size: many
D gene: TRBD2
CDR3 DNA: TGCAGTGCCACTACTAGCGGGAGAAGAAATGAGCAGTTCTTC
CDR3 protein: CSATTSGRRNEQFF

J gene: TRBJ2-7
CDR3 length: 15
V gene: TRBV4-2
clone size: .
D gene: .
CDR3 DNA: TGTGCCAGCAGCCAAGAATTGGGGAGAGGGCTCGAGCAGTACTTC
CDR3 protein: CASSQELGRGLEQYF

J gene: TRBJ2-7
CDR3 length: 17
V gene: TRBV12-3/TRBV12-4
clone size: many
D gene: TRBD2
CDR3 DNA: TGTGCCAGCAGTTTAGTTGCGGGAGGGCCAGCGTTCAACGAGCAGTACTTC
CDR3 protein: CASSLVAGGPAFNEQYF

J gene: TRBJ2-7
CDR3 length: 17
V gene: TRBV4-1
clone size: .
D gene: .
CDR3 DNA: TGCGCCAGCAGTCAAGATCTGGCTGGAGGGCCCCAATACGAGCAGTACTTC
CDR3 protein: CASSQDLAGGPQYEQYF

J gene: TRBJ1-5
CDR3 length: 14
V gene: TRBV6-2/TRBV6-3
clone size: .
D gene: TRBD1
CDR3 DNA: TGTGCCAGCTGTTCAGGACAGGGTGTCCAGCCCCAACATTTT
CDR3 protein: CASCSGQGVQPQHF

J gene: TRBJ2-1
CDR3 length: 12
V gene: TRBV11-2
clone size: .
D gene: .
CDR3 DNA: TGTGCCGACTTGTGGGGGGACAATGAGCAGTTCTTC
CDR3 protein: CADLWGDNEQFF

J gene: TRBJ2-7
CDR3 length: 14
V gene: TRBV11-2
clone size: .
D gene: .
CDR3 DNA: TGTGCCAGTTGCTACTTACTCCGTGGAGGCGAGCAGTACTTC
CDR3 protein: CASCYLLRGGEQYF

J gene: TRBJ2-7
CDR3 length: 14
V gene: TRBV20-1
clone size: .
D gene: .
CDR3 DNA: TGCAGTGCTAAACGCGAGGTCCTATGGGACGAGCAGTACTTC
CDR3 protein: CSAKREVLWDEQYF

J gene: TRBJ1-2
CDR3 length: 13
V gene: TRBV6-5
clone size: few
D gene: TRBD1
CDR3 DNA: TGTGCCAGCAGTGGACAGGAGACGGTTGGCTACACCTTC
CDR3 protein: CASSGQETVGYTF

J gene: TRBJ1-1
CDR3 length: 11
V gene: TRBV11-2
clone size: .
D gene: TRBD1
CDR3 DNA: TGTGCCAGCATAAGACAGGGGGAGGTTTTCTTT
CDR3 protein: CASIRQGEVFF

J gene: TRBJ2-1
CDR3 length: 16
V gene: TRBV4-2
clone size: .
D gene: TRBD1
CDR3 DNA: TGCGCCAGGAGCCAACCTCCGGGACAGGGGGATAGTGAGCAGTTCTTC
CDR3 protein: CARSQPPGQGDSEQFF

J gene: TRBJ2-3
CDR3 length: 17
V gene: TRBV4-3
clone size: many
D gene: TRBD2
CDR3 DNA: TGCGCCAGCAGCCAAAGACTAGCGGGAAAAGCCACAGATACGCAGTATTTT
CDR3 protein: CASSQRLAGKATDTQYF

J gene: TRBJ2-3
CDR3 length: 17
V gene: TRBV4-2
clone size: many
D gene: TRBD2
CDR3 DNA: TGTGCCAGCAGCCAAGCCCTATCTAGCGGGGGGGCAGATACGCAGTATTTT
CDR3 protein: CASSQALSSGGADTQYF

J gene: TRBJ2-2
CDR3 length: 15
V gene: TRBV6-5
clone size: few
D gene: TRBD2
CDR3 DNA: TGTGCCAGCAGCCCTAGCGGGAGCGGGACCGGGGAGCTGTTTTTT
CDR3 protein: CASSPSGSGTGELFF

J gene: TRBJ2-2
CDR3 length: 13
V gene: TRBV20-1
clone size: many
D gene: .
CDR3 DNA: TGCAGTGCTCAGGGTCTTGGGACCGGGGAGCTGTTTTTT
CDR3 protein: CSAQGLGTGELFF

J gene: TRBJ2-3
CDR3 length: 14
V gene: TRBV5-1
clone size: many
D gene: .
CDR3 DNA: TGCGCCAGCAGCTTAGCGACTAACACAGATACGCAGTATTTT
CDR3 protein: CASSLATNTDTQYF

J gene: TRBJ2-7
CDR3 length: 16
V gene: TRBV29-1
clone size: many
D gene: .
CDR3 DNA: TGCAGCGTTGGTTCCCTCAGGGGCCTTCGGTCCTACGAGCAGTACTTC
CDR3 protein: CSVGSLRGLRSYEQYF

J gene: TRBJ2-1
CDR3 length: 15
V gene: TRBV7-3
clone size: few
D gene: TRBD1
CDR3 DNA: TGTGCCAGCAGCTTAGGAGGACAGGGGGCAAATGAGCAGTTCTTC
CDR3 protein: CASSLGGQGANEQFF